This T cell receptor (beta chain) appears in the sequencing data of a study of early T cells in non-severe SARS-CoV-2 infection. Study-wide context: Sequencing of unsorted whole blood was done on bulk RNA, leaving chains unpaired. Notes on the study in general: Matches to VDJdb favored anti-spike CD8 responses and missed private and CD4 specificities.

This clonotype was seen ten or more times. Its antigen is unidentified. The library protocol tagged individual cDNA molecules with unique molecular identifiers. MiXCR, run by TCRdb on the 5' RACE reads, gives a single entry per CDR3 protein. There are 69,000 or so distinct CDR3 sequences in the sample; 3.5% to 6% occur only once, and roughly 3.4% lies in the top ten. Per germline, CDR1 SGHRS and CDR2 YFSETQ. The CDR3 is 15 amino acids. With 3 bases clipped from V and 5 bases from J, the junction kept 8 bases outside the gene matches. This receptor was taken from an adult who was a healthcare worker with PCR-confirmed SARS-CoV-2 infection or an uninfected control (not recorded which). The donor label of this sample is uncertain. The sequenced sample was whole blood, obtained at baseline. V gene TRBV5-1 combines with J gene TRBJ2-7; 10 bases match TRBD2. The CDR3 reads CASSSERGGVNEQYF. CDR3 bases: TGCGCCAGCAGCTCGGAGCGGGGGGGCGTGAACGAGCAGTACTTC.